This is a list of T cell receptor beta chains from one sample in a study of cytomegalovirus exposure and HLA in healthy donors. Only in-frame clones appear in the TCRdb table, and some are missing; sequencing was by immunoSEQ multiplex PCR. The profile shows about 280,000 clones, 85% to 90% of them singletons. The specimen was PBMCs. Source of these receptors: a woman aged 18-29 years in good health and CMV-seronegative. The CDR3 runs from the conserved cysteine through the conserved F or W. The D gene is left open where the match is weak. The size of a clone is reported for some rows only, either as once, few or many, or as a class for expanded clones.

J | V | size | D | length | CDR3 | DNA
TRBJ1-1 | TRBV13 | once | TRBD1 | 14 | CASSRPGGNTEAFF | TGTGCCAGCAGCCGACCAGGGGGGAACACTGAAGCTTTCTTT
TRBJ1-3 | TRBV6-5 | few | TRBD1 | 14 | CASSSRDSGNTIYF | TGTGCCAGCAGTTCCCGGGACAGCGGAAACACCATATATTTT
TRBJ1-1 | TRBV7-3 | NA | TRBD1 | 13 | CASSYRGNTEAFF | TGTGCCAGCAGCTACAGGGGGAACACTGAAGCTTTCTTT
TRBJ1-1 | TRBV7-9 | once | NA | 15 | CASSQAPRVNTEAFF | TGTGCCAGCAGCCAAGCCCCCCGGGTGAACACTGAAGCTTTCTTT
TRBJ2-7 | TRBV15 | NA | NA | 13 | CATSRDLAGEQYF | TGTGCCACCAGCAGAGATTTGGCAGGGGAGCAGTACTTC
TRBJ2-1 | TRBV30 | NA | TRBD2 | 15 | CAWSTLAGGYNEQFF | TGTGCCTGGAGTACACTAGCGGGGGGTTACAATGAGCAGTTCTTC
TRBJ2-5 | TRBV7-8 | NA | NA | 13 | CASSLEAAETQYF | TGTGCCAGCAGCTTAGAAGCGGCGGAGACCCAGTACTTC
TRBJ1-2 | TRBV9 | few | NA | 15 | CASSAVLTLSGGYTF | TGTGCCAGCAGCGCTGTGCTTACGCTGAGCGGGGGCTACACCTTC
TRBJ1-1 | TRBV7-9 | NA | NA | 14 | CASSLGGQNTEAFF | TGTGCCAGCAGCTTAGGGGGACAGAACACTGAAGCTTTCTTT
TRBJ2-7 | TRBV5-6 | once | NA | 15 | CASSLPGLASYEQYF | TGTGCCAGCAGCTTGCCGGGACTCGCGTCCTACGAGCAGTACTTC
TRBJ1-2 | TRBV7-9 | once | TRBD1 | 14 | CASSPGQDLLGYTF | TGTGCCAGCAGCCCGGGACAGGATTTATTGGGCTACACCTTC
TRBJ1-2 | TRBV5-6 | NA | NA | 12 | CASSLGQRGYTF | TGTGCCAGCAGCTTGGGGCAGCGAGGCTACACCTTC
TRBJ1-1 | TRBV7-9 | NA | TRBD1 | 15 | CASSPWDRAGTEAFF | TGTGCCAGCAGCCCGTGGGACAGGGCAGGAACTGAAGCTTTCTTT
TRBJ2-1 | TRBV6-1 | NA | TRBD2 | 15 | CASSLSGGAHNEQFF | TGTGCCAGCAGTCTCTCCGGGGGGGCTCACAATGAGCAGTTCTTC
TRBJ2-1 | TRBV7-2 | NA | NA | 16 | CASSTHRGAGNNEQFF | TGTGCCAGCAGCACCCATCGGGGGGCGGGTAACAATGAGCAGTTCTTC
TRBJ2-3 | TRBV6-4 | NA | TRBD2 | 19 | CASSDPKEAGIPSTDTQYF | TGTGCCAGCAGTGACCCGAAGGAAGCGGGGATTCCTAGCACAGATACGCAGTATTTT
TRBJ1-5 | TRBV9 | NA | NA | 15 | CASSAREGPAQPQHF | TGTGCCAGCAGCGCCCGGGAGGGGCCGGCCCAGCCCCAGCATTTT
TRBJ1-6 | TRBV25-1 | few | TRBD1 | 17 | CASSEYTGEPNNSPLHF | TGTGCCAGCAGTGAATATACAGGGGAACCTAATAATTCACCCCTCCACTTT
TRBJ1-2 | TRBV4-2 | NA | NA | 14 | CASTPTGVNYGYTF | TGTGCCAGCACCCCGACCGGAGTTAACTATGGCTACACCTTC
TRBJ1-1 | TRBV7-3 | NA | NA | 17 | CASSLDSGGQGNTEAFF | TGTGCCAGCAGCTTAGATTCCGGGGGGCAGGGGAACACTGAAGCTTTCTTT
TRBJ2-1 | TRBV27 | NA | NA | 16 | CASSKARTPGTREQFF | TGTGCCAGCAGTAAAGCGAGGACACCCGGGACAAGGGAGCAGTTCTTC
TRBJ1-2 | TRBV6-5 | once | TRBD1 | 13 | CASSPGGAYGYTF | TGTGCCAGCAGCCCAGGGGGCGCCTATGGCTACACCTTC
TRBJ2-5 | TRBV10-3 | NA | NA | 14 | CAISEGQGSETQYF | TGTGCCATCAGTGAGGGTCAGGGATCTGAGACCCAGTACTTC
TRBJ2-7 | TRBV6-6 | NA | TRBD2 | 16 | CASSYFRGGTPGEQYF | TGTGCCAGCAGTTACTTCCGCGGGGGTACGCCGGGGGAGCAGTACTTC
TRBJ1-2 | TRBV5-4 | NA | TRBD1 | 14 | CASSLGGTGYGYTF | TGTGCCAGCAGCTTGGGGGGGACAGGGTACGGCTACACCTTC
TRBJ2-7 | TRBV19 | NA | TRBD2 | 14 | CASSWGGNSYEQYF | TGTGCCAGTAGTTGGGGAGGGAACTCCTACGAGCAGTACTTC
TRBJ2-5 | TRBV13 | NA | NA | 16 | CASSLGRGGDEETQYF | TGTGCCAGCAGCTTGGGAAGGGGTGGGGATGAAGAGACCCAGTACTTC
TRBJ1-2 | TRBV6-6 | NA | NA | 14 | CASSATGLYVGYTF | TGTGCCAGCAGTGCGACAGGTCTCTATGTAGGCTACACCTTC
TRBJ2-5 | TRBV29-1 | NA | TRBD2 | 13 | CSLAGGVKETQYF | TGCAGCTTAGCGGGGGGGGTCAAAGAGACCCAGTACTTC
TRBJ1-1 | TRBV10-1 | once | TRBD1 | 14 | CASSDGTAYTEAFF | TGCGCCAGCAGTGATGGGACAGCATACACTGAAGCTTTCTTT
TRBJ1-1 | TRBV10-1 | NA | TRBD1 | 16 | CASSESASRGPSEAFF | TGCGCCAGCAGTGAGTCGGCGTCCAGGGGGCCGTCTGAAGCTTTCTTT
TRBJ1-6 | TRBV5-1 | NA | TRBD1 | 15 | CASSFATGDNSPLHF | TGCGCCAGCAGCTTCGCGACAGGGGATAATTCACCCCTCCACTTT
TRBJ1-1 | TRBV5-1 | NA | TRBD1 | 15 | CASSITGDPNTEAFF | TGCGCCAGCAGCATAACAGGGGACCCGAACACTGAAGCTTTCTTT
TRBJ1-3 | TRBV7-9 | NA | NA | 16 | CASSLEGFRAGNTIYF | TGTGCCAGCAGCTTAGAAGGTTTCAGGGCTGGAAACACCATATATTTT
TRBJ2-1 | TRBV19 | NA | TRBD2 | 15 | CASTLLAGAYNEQFF | TGTGCCAGTACCTTACTAGCGGGGGCCTACAATGAGCAGTTCTTC
TRBJ1-4 | TRBV27 | NA | NA | 14 | CASSLQSLDEKLFF | TGTGCCAGCAGTTTACAGTCTCTGGATGAAAAACTGTTTTTT
TRBJ1-2 | TRBV5-8 | NA | NA | 14 | CASSLGPGNYGYTF | TGTGCCAGCAGCTTGGGCCCAGGGAACTATGGCTACACCTTC
TRBJ1-3 | TRBV2 | NA | NA | 16 | CASRERSTTSGNTIYF | TGTGCCAGCAGGGAGAGATCAACCACCTCTGGAAACACCATATATTTT
TRBJ2-7 | TRBV29-1 | NA | TRBD1 | 16 | CSVEDPRPDRGYEQYF | TGCAGCGTTGAAGATCCCCGACCGGACAGGGGGTACGAGCAGTACTTC
TRBJ1-1 | TRBV7-9 | NA | NA | 13 | CSSSLGQNTEAFF | TGTTCCAGCAGCTTAGGACAGAACACTGAAGCTTTCTTT
TRBJ1-1 | TRBV5-6 | NA | TRBD1 | 12 | CARGTGNTEAFF | TGTGCCAGAGGGACAGGAAACACTGAAGCTTTCTTT
TRBJ1-3 | TRBV11-2 | few | NA | 16 | CASSPRAATLEHTIYF | TGTGCCAGCAGCCCCCGAGCGGCTACCTTGGAACACACCATATATTTT
TRBJ2-7 | TRBV30 | NA | NA | 13 | CAWRSAGTYEQYF | TGTGCCTGGAGGTCGGCAGGAACCTACGAGCAGTACTTC
TRBJ2-1 | TRBV30 | NA | NA | 12 | CAWTPGQYEQFF | TGTGCCTGGACCCCTGGCCAGTATGAGCAGTTCTTC
TRBJ2-7 | TRBV6-6 | NA | TRBD1 | 15 | CASSSLQGAWGEQYF | TGTGCCAGCAGTTCATTACAGGGGGCATGGGGGGAGCAGTACTTC
TRBJ2-1 | TRBV2 | NA | TRBD2 | 15 | CASSGGTSRYNEQFF | TGTGCCAGCAGTGGAGGGACTAGCAGATACAATGAGCAGTTCTTC
TRBJ1-2 | TRBV11-2 | NA | NA | 14 | CASSLEGRGGGYTF | TGTGCCAGCAGCTTAGAGGGAAGGGGTGGGGGCTACACCTTC
TRBJ2-7 | TRBV29-1 | once | NA | 16 | CSVEGYQSTGSYEQYF | TGCAGCGTTGAAGGGTACCAGAGTACGGGGTCCTACGAGCAGTACTTC
TRBJ2-2 | TRBV5-1 | NA | TRBD2 | 16 | CASSFSGGRNTGELFF | TGCGCCAGCAGCTTCAGCGGGGGCCGGAACACCGGGGAGCTGTTTTTT
TRBJ1-3 | TRBV15 | NA | TRBD1 | 15 | CATSRDRGSGNTIYF | TGTGCCACCAGCAGGGACAGGGGCTCTGGAAACACCATATATTTT